This T cell receptor beta chain is from a study of cytomegalovirus exposure and HLA in healthy donors. V dropped 5 bases and J dropped 8; count of bases not matched to a gene: 14. The CDR3 spans 16 residues. Germline CDR1 MDHEN, CDR2 SYDVKM. Healthy bone marrow donors made up the cohort. Whole-study findings and limits: When presence/absence was analysed, sequencing depth was taken to be roughly uniform across donors.

A single count supports this clone. No antigen is known for it. Primers: 60 Vbeta forward and 13 Jbeta reverse. Generated by immunoSEQ multiplex PCR, the TCRdb table keeps only in-frame clones and is missing some. The table records some 190,000 clones, over 60% of them present only once. Sequenced material: PBMCs. The source of this sequence is a man aged 18 to 29 in good health and CMV-seronegative. The chain recombines TRBV28 with TRBJ1-4; 7 bases are shared with TRBD1. CDR3 residues: CASSAHRGALWEKLFF. The CDR3 region has the DNA TGTGCCAGCAGTGCCCACAGGGGCGCGCTCTGGGAAAAACTGTTTTTT.